This TCR beta chain is drawn from a study of blood T cell repertoires in COVID-19. From germline, CDR1 is SGHKS and CDR2 YYEKEE (reference sequence). Trimming took off 1 base at V and 6 bases at J, with 9 bases between the two ends. CDR3 length: 13 residues. Here immunoSEQ multiplex PCR was the method, and the copy in TCRdb shows in-frame clones only, minus some. The repertoire consists of roughly 110,000 clones, with 85% occurring once and the leading ten covering about an eighth. Sequencing was done on a sample of peripheral blood. The chain uses TRBV5-5 and TRBJ2-3; D not resolved. The receptor comes from a human donor in a cohort sampled during active COVID-19. This CDR3 is CASSLSWADTQYF. CDR3 DNA sequence: TGTGCCAGCAGCTTGTCCTGGGCCGATACGCAGTATTTT.